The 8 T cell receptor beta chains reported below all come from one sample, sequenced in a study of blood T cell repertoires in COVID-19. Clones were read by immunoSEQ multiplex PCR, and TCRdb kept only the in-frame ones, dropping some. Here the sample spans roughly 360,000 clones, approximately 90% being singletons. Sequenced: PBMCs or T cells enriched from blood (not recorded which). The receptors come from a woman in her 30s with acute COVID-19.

DNA for the CDR3: TGTGCCAGCAGCTTAAGGCGACAGGACTACACTGAAGCTTTCTTT. This codes for CASSLRRQDYTEAFF. The rearrangement joins TRBV7-3 to TRBJ1-1; D possibly corresponds to TRBD1 (6 bases). Per germline, CDR1 SGHTA and CDR2 FQGTGA. The CDR3 is 15 residues long. Trimming left V 1 base short and J 3 bases short, with 12 bases between. The entire variable domain, with the rest obtained from reference TRBV7-3 and TRBJ1-1, is as follows: GAGVSQTPSNKVTEKGKYVELRCDPISGHTALYWYRQSLGQGPEFLIYFQGTGAADDSGLPNDRFFAVRPEGSVSTLKIQRTERGDSAVYLCASSLRRQDYTEAFFGQGTRLTVV.

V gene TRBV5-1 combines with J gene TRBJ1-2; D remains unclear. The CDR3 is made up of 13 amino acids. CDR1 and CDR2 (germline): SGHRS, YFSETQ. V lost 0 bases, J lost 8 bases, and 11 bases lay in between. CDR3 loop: CASSLGGSSGYTF. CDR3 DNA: TGCGCCAGCAGCTTGGGTGGCTCTTCCGGCTACACCTTC.

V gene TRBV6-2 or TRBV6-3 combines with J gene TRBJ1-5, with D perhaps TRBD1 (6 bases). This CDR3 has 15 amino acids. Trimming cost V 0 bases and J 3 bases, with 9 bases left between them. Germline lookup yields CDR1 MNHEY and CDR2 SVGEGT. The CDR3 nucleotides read TGTGCCAGCAGTTACTCAGGGACAATCAATCAGCCCCAGCATTTT. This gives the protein CASSYSGTINQPQHF.

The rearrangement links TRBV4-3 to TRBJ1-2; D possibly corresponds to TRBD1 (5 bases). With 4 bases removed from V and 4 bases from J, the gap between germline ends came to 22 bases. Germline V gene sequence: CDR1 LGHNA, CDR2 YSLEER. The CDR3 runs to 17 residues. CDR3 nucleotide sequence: TGCGCCAGCAGCCCGGACGCGGGGGGACCTATGGCCTATGGCTACACCTTC. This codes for CASSPDAGGPMAYGYTF.

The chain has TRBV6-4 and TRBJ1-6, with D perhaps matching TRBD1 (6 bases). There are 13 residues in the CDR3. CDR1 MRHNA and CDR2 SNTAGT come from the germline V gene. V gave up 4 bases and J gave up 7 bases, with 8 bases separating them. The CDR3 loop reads CASSVGQNSPLHF. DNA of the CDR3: TGTGCCAGCAGTGTCGGACAGAATTCACCCCTCCACTTT.

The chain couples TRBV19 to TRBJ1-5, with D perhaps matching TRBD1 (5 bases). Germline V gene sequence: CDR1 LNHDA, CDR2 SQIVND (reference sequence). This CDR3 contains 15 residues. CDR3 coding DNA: TGTGCAAGCACCGGGGGGGATAATAGCAATCAGCCCCAGCATTTT. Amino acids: CASTGGDNSNQPQHF.

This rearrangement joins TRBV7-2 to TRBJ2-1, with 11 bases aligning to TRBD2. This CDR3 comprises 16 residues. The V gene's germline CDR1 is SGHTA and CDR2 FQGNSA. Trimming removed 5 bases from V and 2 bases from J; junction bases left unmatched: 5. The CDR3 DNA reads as TGTGCCAGCAGCCGCTATAGCGGGGGGGCCTACAATGAGCAGTTCTTC. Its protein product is CASSRYSGGAYNEQFF.

The CDR3 DNA is TGTGCCAGCAGTGAAGTAGCCAGGGAAAATTCACCCCTCCACTTT. Its protein product is CASSEVARENSPLHF. V gene TRBV6-1 combines with J gene TRBJ1-6; D might be TRBD1 (5 bases). CDR1 and CDR2 (germline): MNHNS, SASEGT. V dropped 1 base and J dropped 7 bases, with 11 bases sitting between them. The CDR3 covers 15 residues.